This T cell receptor (beta chain) comes out of a study of cytomegalovirus exposure and HLA in healthy donors. Note on this clone: What it binds is unknown.

Donors came from a validation cohort of fewer than 150 subjects, distinct from the first 666-subject cohort. TCRdb's copy holds only in-frame clones and misses some; the assay was immunoSEQ multiplex PCR. The repertoire holds about 100,000 clones, with more than 90% as singletons. Study-level points and caveats: Researchers counted over 150 TCR beta chains as cytomegalovirus-associated. A few CMV-associated chains proved CMV antigen-specific in vitro.

The CDR3 contains 15 residues. Germline CDR1 SGHAT, CDR2 FQNNGV. Trimming at V came to 1 base and at J to 9 bases, leaving 4 bases not matched to a gene. V gene TRBV11-2 combines with J gene TRBJ2-1; 12 positions agree with TRBD1. The source of this sequence is a woman aged 18 to 35 in good health and CMV-seronegative. Specimen: PBMCs. CDR3 nucleotides: TGTGCCAGCAGCTTAGGGGGGACAGGGGGCTTTGAGCAGTTCTTC. This encodes CASSLGGTGGFEQFF.